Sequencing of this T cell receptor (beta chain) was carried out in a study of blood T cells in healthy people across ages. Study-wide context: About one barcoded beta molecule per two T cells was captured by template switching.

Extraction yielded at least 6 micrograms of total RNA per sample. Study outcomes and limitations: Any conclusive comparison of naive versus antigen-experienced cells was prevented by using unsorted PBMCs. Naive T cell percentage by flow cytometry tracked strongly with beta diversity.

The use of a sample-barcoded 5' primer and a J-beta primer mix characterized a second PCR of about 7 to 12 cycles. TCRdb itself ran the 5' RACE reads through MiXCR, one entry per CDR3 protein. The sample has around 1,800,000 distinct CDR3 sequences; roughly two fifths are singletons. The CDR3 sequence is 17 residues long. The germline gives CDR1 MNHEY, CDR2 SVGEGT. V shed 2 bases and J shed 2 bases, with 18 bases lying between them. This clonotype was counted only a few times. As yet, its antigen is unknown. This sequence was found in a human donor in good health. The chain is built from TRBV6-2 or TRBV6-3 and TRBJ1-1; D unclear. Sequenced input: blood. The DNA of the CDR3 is TGTGCCAGCAGTTACGCCACCCCCGGGAAAGGAAACACTGAAGCTTTCTTT. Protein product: CASSYATPGKGNTEAFF.